The 23 T cell receptor beta chains below come from one sample, sequenced in a study of T cell clonotyping in hematopoietic cell transplantation. Sequencing was performed with immunoSEQ multiplex PCR; in TCRdb, only in-frame clones are kept and a portion is missing. Counted here are approximately 42,000 clones, 95% occurring once; the ten biggest clones make up roughly 0.91%. The sample was peripheral blood mononuclear cells. The receptor set was obtained from a man between 25 and 39 years old in good health. Some clones in this sample may be carry-over from other donors' samples.

J is TRBJ2-7 and V is TRBV5-4; D remains ambiguous. V lost 4 bases, J lost 2 bases, and 13 bases lay in between. Germline assignment: CDR1 SGHNT and CDR2 YYREEE (reference sequence). The CDR3 spans 14 residues. CDR3 sequence (DNA): TGTGCCAGCAGCCGACTTCGGACCCCCTACGAGCAGTACTTC. Its protein product is CASSRLRTPYEQYF.

The chain has TRBV6-5 and TRBJ1-4; TRBD1 matches at 10 bases. Per the germline V gene, CDR1 is MNHEY and CDR2 is SVGAGI. V shed 5 bases, J shed 7 bases, and the junction held 7 bases outside the gene matches. This CDR3 region has 15 residues. CDR3 sequence (DNA): TGTGCCAGCAGTCGCCAGGGACAGGGGATTGAAAAACTGTTTTTT. Translated: CASSRQGQGIEKLFF.

V is TRBV19 and J is TRBJ1-1, with D unresolved. Germline values: CDR1 LNHDA, CDR2 SQIVND (reference sequence). The V gene lost 4 bases and the J gene lost 7 bases, with 7 bases spanning the gap. The CDR3 runs 11 residues. CDR3 in DNA: TGTGCCAGTAGTAGGAGAATTGAAGCTTTCTTT. Protein product: CASSRRIEAFF.

This rearrangement joins TRBV5-8 to TRBJ1-1; D is perhaps TRBD1 (5 bases). CDR1 is SGHTS, CDR2 YDEGEE, per germline. The CDR3 has 17 amino acids. Trimming removed 0 bases from V and 4 bases from J, with 19 bases in between. CDR3 amino acids: CASSLVLVLGLGTEAFF. CDR3 nucleotide sequence: TGTGCCAGCAGCTTGGTTTTGGTACTGGGGCTTGGCACTGAAGCTTTCTTT.

The chain links TRBV19 to TRBJ1-5; TRBD1 matches 7 bases. The CDR3 spans 15 residues. Germline-derived CDR1 and CDR2 are LNHDA and SQIVND (reference sequence). With V trimmed by 7 bases and J by 7 bases, 13 bases remained unmatched. CDR3 region: CASTLSTGVGQPQHF. DNA for the CDR3: TGTGCCAGTACCCTCTCAACAGGGGTGGGGCAGCCCCAGCATTTT.

The rearrangement joins TRBV19 to TRBJ2-7, with 11 bases lining up with TRBD2. The CDR3 contains 17 residues. The germline V gene has CDR1 LNHDA and CDR2 SQIVND (reference sequence). V trimming: 1 base; J trimming: 2 bases; junction bases outside the gene matches: 7. The CDR3 DNA reads as TGTGCCAGTAGTATAGGTGGGACTAGCGGTTACACCTACGAGCAGTACTTC. Translating it yields CASSIGGTSGYTYEQYF.

J is TRBJ1-3 and V is TRBV9, with D hard to call. V was pared by 0 bases and J by 0 bases, with 13 bases between. The CDR3 has 17 amino acids. Germline V gene data show CDR1 as SGDLS and CDR2 as YYNGEE. CDR3 bases: TGTGCCAGCAGCGTAGGTGTGGGAACCAACTCTGGAAACACCATATATTTT. Translating gives CASSVGVGTNSGNTIYF.

The chain employs TRBV5-6 and TRBJ1-4; 9 nucleotides agree with TRBD1. The V gene's germline CDR1 is SGHDT and CDR2 YYEEEE. V was clipped by 1 base and J by 10 bases; unmatched bases: 8. The CDR3 totals 15 residues. The CDR3 DNA sequence: TGTGCCAGCAGCTTGTCCGGGACAGGGTGGGGAAAACTGTTTTTT. It yields the protein CASSLSGTGWGKLFF.

The genes are TRBV27 and TRBJ2-2; 11 bases align to TRBD1. The CDR3 runs 19 residues. The trim removed 8 bases at V and 4 bases at J, leaving 18 bases unmatched. Germline CDR1 reads MNHEY; CDR2 reads SMNVEV (reference sequence). CDR3 sequence reads: CASSGQGGSLARGTGELFF. Written as DNA, the CDR3 is TGTGCCAGCTCGGGACAGGGGGGTAGTCTAGCCCGTGGCACCGGGGAGCTGTTTTTT.

The V and J genes are TRBV29-1 and TRBJ2-1, with D possibly matching TRBD2 (5 bases). Per the germline V gene, CDR1 is SQVTM and CDR2 is ANQGSEA. This CDR3 is built from 12 residues. The germline V and J ends were trimmed by 4 bases and 9 bases, with 13 bases remaining between them. CDR3 bases: TGCAGCGTTGCCGGAGGCTCCTCTGAGCAGTTCTTC. Residues: CSVAGGSSEQFF.

V and J are TRBV21-1 and TRBJ1-5. TRBV21-1 is designated a pseudogene. This CDR3 is 14 amino acids long. The CDR3 DNA is TGTGCCAGCAGCAAAGGGGGCAGGGAGCAGCCCCAGCATTTT. Translating it yields CASSKGGREQPQHF.

The V call is TRBV7-8, the J call TRBJ2-7, with a tentative D call TRBD2 (7 bases). V gave up 2 bases and J gave up 7 bases, with 27 bases separating them. This CDR3 comprises 18 residues. Germline loops: CDR1 SGHVS, CDR2 FQNEAQ. The CDR3 here is CASSLRSGGASGPTEQYF. CDR3 coding DNA: TGTGCCAGCAGCTTACGGTCTGGGGGGGCTAGCGGACCTACTGAGCAGTACTTC.

This clone was detected once. Written as DNA, the CDR3 is TGTGCCAGCTCACCGGGGGGCAGGAGAAACACTGAAGCTTTCTTT. Its translation is CASSPGGRRNTEAFF. The chain links TRBV18 to TRBJ1-1; D might be TRBD1 (6 bases). Per germline, CDR1 KGHSH and CDR2 LQKENI. There are 15 residues in the CDR3. Trimming stripped 3 bases from V and 2 bases from J, with 13 bases between.

The chain uses TRBV6-5 and TRBJ1-5; D remains ambiguous. CDR3 length: 13 amino acids. CDR1 MNHEY and CDR2 SVGAGI come from the germline V gene. Trimming left V 5 bases short and J 7 bases short, with 12 bases between. The CDR3 loop reads CASSPWAGQPQHF. The CDR3 DNA sequence: TGTGCCAGCAGTCCCTGGGCGGGGCAGCCCCAGCATTTT.

The chain combines TRBV4-1 with TRBJ1-1, with 8 bases identical to TRBD1. The CDR3 length is 15 residues. In germline, CDR1 is MGHRA, CDR2 YSYEKL. The ends lost 2 bases at V and 1 base at J; junction bases unmatched: 3. The chain's CDR3 is CASSQLTGANTEAFF. The CDR3 bases are TGCGCCAGCAGCCAACTGACAGGGGCGAACACTGAAGCTTTCTTT.

The chain recombines TRBV4-1 with TRBJ1-5, with D unresolved. Trimming took off 2 bases at V and 0 bases at J, with 8 bases between the two ends. This CDR3 region has 15 residues. The germline V gene encodes CDR1 MGHRA and CDR2 YSYEKL. The DNA for the CDR3 is TGCGCCAGCAGCCAAATTATAAATAGCAATCAGCCCCAGCATTTT. Its protein product is CASSQIINSNQPQHF.

The chain combines TRBV7-3 with TRBJ2-1, with D possibly TRBD2 on 5 matching bases. Trimming shortened V by 3 bases and J by 0 bases, and 9 bases separated the two germline ends. CDR1 is SGHTA and CDR2 is FQGTGA in the germline V gene. This CDR3 is 15 amino acids long. DNA for the CDR3: TGTGCCAGCAGCTTTTCCAGCGGCTCCTACAATGAGCAGTTCTTC. Its protein is CASSFSSGSYNEQFF.

V gene TRBV29-1 combines with J gene TRBJ2-5; TRBD2 aligns across 8 bases. The CDR3 has 15 residues. In germline, CDR1 is SQVTM, CDR2 ANQGSEA. J lost 3 bases, V lost 3 bases, and 9 bases had no gene match. In DNA, the CDR3 is TGCAGCGTTGACATTAATATACTAGCGGAAGAGACCCAGTACTTC. It translates to CSVDINILAEETQYF.

The chain links TRBV28 to TRBJ2-7; tentatively, D is TRBD1 or TRBD2 (5 bases each). Trimming pared 2 bases from V and 0 bases from J, leaving 11 bases between. The CDR3 is 15 amino acids. Germline V lookup: CDR1 MDHEN, CDR2 SYDVKM. The CDR3 sequence: CASSLGGMDSYEQYF. CDR3 in DNA: TGTGCCAGCAGTTTAGGGGGAATGGACTCCTACGAGCAGTACTTC.

The rearrangement joins TRBV18 to TRBJ1-5; TRBD1 agrees at 8 bases. The CDR3 loop spans 17 amino acids. J lost 1 base, V lost 3 bases, and 8 bases had no gene match. CDR1 is KGHSH, CDR2 LQKENI, per germline. The CDR3 coding sequence is TGTGCCAGCTCACCCAAACAACGGACAGGGAGCAATCAGCCCCAGCATTTT. Protein: CASSPKQRTGSNQPQHF.

The rearrangement links TRBV4-3 to TRBJ1-1; TRBD1 agrees at 7 bases. CDR3 length: 15 amino acids. Germline V gene data show CDR1 as LGHNA and CDR2 as YSLEER. V shed 4 bases and J 0 bases; nucleotides not matched to a gene: 5. The DNA for the CDR3 is TGCGCCAGCAGCCTATTACAGGGGATGAACACTGAAGCTTTCTTT. This encodes CASSLLQGMNTEAFF.

This clone was detected only once. CDR3 in DNA: TGTGCCAGCAGCCGGGCCGGGACTGCAAGTAATGGCTACACCTTC. It encodes CASSRAGTASNGYTF. The chain joins TRBV5-8 to TRBJ1-2, with D possibly being TRBD1 (5 bases). V was cut by 4 bases and J by 6 bases, with 19 bases left in between. Germline V gives CDR1 SGHTS, CDR2 YDEGEE. The CDR3 spans 15 residues.

The chain has TRBV28 and TRBJ2-1; D may be TRBD1 or TRBD2 (6 bases each). Germline-derived CDR1 and CDR2 are MDHEN and SYDVKM. V lost 7 bases and J lost 6, with 22 bases in between. This CDR3 contains 16 residues. In DNA, the CDR3 is TGTGCCAGCACCTATCGAGGGGACGGAGGGGGCAATGAGCAGTTCTTC. Amino acids: CASTYRGDGGGNEQFF.